A single sample gave rise to the 22 T cell receptor beta chains below, sequenced in a study of beta chain features in type 1 diabetes. Expressed TCRB transcripts got sequenced, as all isolated RNA was reverse transcribed. Sequencing was performed with immunoSEQ multiplex PCR; in TCRdb, only in-frame clones are kept and a portion is missing. This table has a few hundred thousand clones, 25% to 35% appearing once. The sample consisted of naive CD4+ T cells from blood. The source is a man aged 18 to 29 in good health.

The sample holds a few counts of this clone. The identical CDR3 is also encoded by other nucleotide sequences in the sample. The V and J genes are TRBV30 and TRBJ2-1, with D perhaps assigned TRBD1 or TRBD2 (5 bases each). CDR1 is GTSNPN, CDR2 SVGIG, per germline (reference sequence). V lost 1 base to trimming and J lost 1 base, with 5 bases between them. There are 13 residues in the CDR3. The CDR3 protein is CAWSGGSYNEQFF. CDR3 nucleotides: TGTGCCTGGAGTGGGGGGTCCTACAATGAGCAGTTCTTC.

On this clone itself: In the same sample, other DNA sequences code for this CDR3. The CDR3 sequence: CASSVGRTNEKLFF. The CDR3 DNA follows: TGTGCCAGCAGCGTAGGCAGGACAAATGAAAAACTGTTTTTT. The V call is TRBV9, the J call TRBJ1-4; D might be TRBD1 (5 bases). The CDR3 is made up of 14 amino acids. The germline V gene has CDR1 SGDLS and CDR2 YYNGEE. Trimming took 0 bases from V and 5 from J, leaving 8 bases between them.

This chain uses TRBV4-1 with TRBJ2-1; the match to TRBD2 covers 11 bases. In germline, CDR1 is MGHRA, CDR2 YSYEKL. V trimming: 3 bases; J trimming: 9 bases; junction bases outside the gene matches: 7. The CDR3 extends over 15 amino acids. CDR3: CASSQVHLAGGEQFF. CDR3 bases: TGCGCCAGCAGCCAGGTACATCTAGCGGGAGGTGAGCAGTTCTTC.

The chain has TRBV7-9 and TRBJ2-7; 8 positions agree with TRBD2. The germline CDR1 and CDR2 sequences are SEHNR and FQNEAQ (reference sequence). The length of the CDR3 is 15 residues. Losses at the gene ends were 5 bases for V and 3 bases for J; bases not matched to a gene: 9. CDR3 residues: CASSPSGREDYEQYF. In DNA, the CDR3 is TGTGCCAGCAGCCCGTCGGGGCGGGAGGACTACGAGCAGTACTTC.

The chain employs TRBV30 and TRBJ1-2, with D possibly matching TRBD1 (5 bases). The CDR3 runs to 13 residues. The V gene lost 3 bases and the J gene lost 0 bases, with 8 bases spanning the gap. Germline V gene lookup returns CDR1 GTSNPN and CDR2 SVGIG (reference sequence). CDR3 bases: TGTGCCTGGAGAGCAGGGCCTAACTATGGCTACACCTTC. Encoded protein: CAWRAGPNYGYTF. Full variable domain (outside the CDR3, taken from reference TRBV30 and TRBJ1-2): SQTIHQWPATLVQPVGSPLSLECTVEGTSNPNLYWYRQAAGRGLQLLFYSVGIGQISSEVPQNLSASRPQDRQFILSSKKLLLSDSGFYLCAWRAGPNYGYTFGSGTRLTVV.

V usage is TRBV18 and J usage is TRBJ2-3; weak D call: TRBD2 (6 bases). Between the trimmed V and J ends, which lost 6 bases and 3 bases, there was a span of 13 bases. The CDR3 is made up of 14 amino acids. Germline CDR1 reads KGHSH; CDR2 reads LQKENI. CDR3 residues: CASSPKEGTDTQYF. DNA for the CDR3: TGTGCCAGCTCCCCAAAGGAGGGAACAGATACGCAGTATTTT.

This clone was seen more than once but under ten times. This chain uses TRBV5-1 with TRBJ2-1; 13 bases line up with TRBD2. Germline V gene lookup returns CDR1 SGHRS and CDR2 YFSETQ. J was trimmed by 6 bases and V by 4 bases; bases with no gene match: 4. The CDR3 totals 15 residues. This CDR3 is CASSRTSGSSNEQFF. In DNA form, the CDR3 reads TGCGCCAGCAGCCGGACTAGCGGGAGCTCCAATGAGCAGTTCTTC.

The V and J genes are TRBV5-4 and TRBJ2-5; 13 positions agree with TRBD2. CDR3 length: 17 residues. Germline V gene data show CDR1 as SGHNT and CDR2 as YYREEE (reference sequence). Trimming cost V 5 bases and J 5 bases; bases outside gene matches: 12. CDR3 amino acids: CASSRSGTSGIWETQYF. DNA of the CDR3: TGTGCCAGCAGTCGGAGTGGGACTAGCGGGATCTGGGAGACCCAGTACTTC. Looking up the rest from reference TRBV5-4 and TRBJ2-5 gives the full variable domain: ETGVTQSPTHLIKTRGQQVTLRCSSQSGHNTVSWYQQALGQGPQFIFQYYREEENGRGNFPPRFSGLQFPNYSSELNVNALELDDSALYLCASSRSGTSGIWETQYFGPGTRLLVL.

This clone was seen a few times. The chain combines TRBV4-1 with TRBJ2-7; weak D call: TRBD1 (5 bases). CDR1 is MGHRA, CDR2 YSYEKL, per germline. CDR3 length equals 14 residues. Trimming removed 3 bases from V and 5 bases from J, with 14 bases in between. The CDR3 here is CASSQPRAGDEQYF. In nucleotides, the CDR3 is TGCGCCAGCAGCCAGCCCAGGGCTGGCGACGAGCAGTACTTC.

V usage is TRBV29-1 and J usage is TRBJ1-1; no clear D gene. V lost 6 bases to trimming and J lost 3 bases, with 11 bases between them. This CDR3 comprises 12 residues. In germline, CDR1 is SQVTM, CDR2 ANQGSEA. The CDR3 nucleotides read TGCAGCGTGTACAGCCAGGACACTGAAGCTTTCTTT. Translation: CSVYSQDTEAFF.

The J gene is TRBJ2-1, the V gene TRBV1; the table's D call, TRBD2, has no DNA check behind it. TRBV1 is a pseudogene segment. CDR3 length equals 15 residues. CDR3 protein: CTSSKVRAGSNEQFF. The CDR3 nucleotides read TGCACCAGCAGCAAAGTGCGGGCGGGATCAAATGAGCAGTTCTTC.

The chain joins TRBV18 to TRBJ2-1; 10 nucleotides line up with TRBD1. CDR3 length: 15 residues. The ends lost 5 bases at V and 5 bases at J; junction bases unmatched: 6. CDR1 and CDR2 (germline): KGHSH, LQKENI. The CDR3 sequence is CASSGRQGADNEQFF. The CDR3 region has the DNA TGTGCCAGCTCAGGTAGACAGGGGGCCGACAATGAGCAGTTCTTC.

The rearrangement joins TRBV15 to TRBJ1-2, with D hard to call. Trimming left V 0 bases short and J 6 bases short, with 8 bases between. Per the germline V gene, CDR1 is LNHNV and CDR2 is YYDKDF (reference sequence). This CDR3 spans 13 amino acids. DNA of the CDR3: TGTGCCACCAGCAGAGATCGGCAGGATGGCTACACCTTC. The encoded protein is CATSRDRQDGYTF.

There are a few counts of this clone. The J gene is TRBJ2-7, the V gene TRBV2; TRBD2 aligns across 9 bases. CDR3 length equals 15 residues. J gave up 0 bases and V 4 bases, and 4 bases lay outside the gene matches. CDR1 SNHLY and CDR2 FYNNEI come from the germline V gene. The CDR3 nucleotides read TGTGCCAGCAGTGCTACTAGCGGGTCCTCCTACGAGCAGTACTTC. Translating it yields CASSATSGSSYEQYF.

This clone came up a few times. The rearrangement links TRBV9 to TRBJ2-2, with 7 bases that match TRBD1. Germline trimming cut 7 bases from V and 4 bases from J; bases unmatched to any gene: 13. The CDR3 runs 16 residues. The V gene's germline CDR1 is SGDLS and CDR2 YYNGEE. The CDR3 DNA follows: TGTGCCAGCGGGACAGCGTCCCGGACGACCACCGGGGAGCTGTTTTTT. The encoded protein is CASGTASRTTTGELFF.

V is TRBV6-1 and J is TRBJ2-2, with 9 bases identical to TRBD2. Germline V CDR1 and CDR2: MNHNS, SASEGT. V lost 2 bases, J lost 2 bases, and 3 bases stayed unmatched. The CDR3 length is 16 residues. The CDR3 spells CASSELGLANTGELFF. CDR3 nucleotides: TGTGCCAGCAGTGAATTGGGACTAGCAAACACCGGGGAGCTGTTTTTT.

This clone was counted only a few times. This chain links TRBV6-6 with TRBJ2-7, with unresolved D. CDR3 length: 11 residues. CDR1 and CDR2 from the germline V gene are MNHNY and SVGAGI (reference sequence). Trimming pared 2 bases from V and 3 bases from J, leaving 2 bases between. CDR3 sequence (DNA): TGTGCCAGCAGTTACCTCTACGAGCAGTACTTC. It translates to CASSYLYEQYF.

This chain uses TRBV7-2 with TRBJ2-4, with a tentative D call TRBD2 (5 bases). Near its end, the DNA agrees better with TRBJ2-5, so the J call may be wrong. The germline gives CDR1 SGHTA, CDR2 FQGNSA. The CDR3 has 13 amino acids. The CDR3 DNA reads TGTGCCAGCAGCTTAGAGGGAGAGCGGACCCAGTACTTC. The encoded protein is CASSLEGERTQYF.

V usage is TRBV29-1 and J usage is TRBJ2-3; a weak D match, TRBD1 (7 bases). V was clipped by 5 bases and J by 1 base, with 10 bases between them. The CDR3 is 13 amino acids. Per the germline V gene, CDR1 is SQVTM and CDR2 is ANQGSEA. CDR3 bases: TGCAGCGTTAGGAGGGGGCGCACAGATACGCAGTATTTT. As protein: CSVRRGRTDTQYF.

V is TRBV28 and J is TRBJ2-3, with 10 bases aligning to TRBD2. Germline loops: CDR1 MDHEN, CDR2 SYDVKM. CDR3 length: 17 amino acids. Trimming cost V 4 bases and J 6 bases; bases outside gene matches: 13. The CDR3 sequence: CASSSQTASGRADTQYF. CDR3 DNA sequence: TGTGCCAGCAGTTCCCAAACGGCCAGCGGGAGGGCCGATACGCAGTATTTT.

This chain joins TRBV5-1 and TRBJ2-7, with 11 bases lining up with TRBD1. The germline gives CDR1 SGHRS, CDR2 YFSETQ. The J segment lost 3 bases and the V segment lost 4 bases, leaving 3 bases of the junction unmatched. The CDR3 is 14 amino acids. Written as DNA, the CDR3 is TGCGCCAGCAGCCCCGGGACAGGGGGCTACGAGCAGTACTTC. Its translation is CASSPGTGGYEQYF.

This clone has a handful of counts. The J gene is TRBJ1-2, the V gene TRBV29-1, with 9 bases that match TRBD1. V shed 3 bases, J shed 7 bases, and the junction held 12 bases outside the gene matches. The CDR3 is made up of 15 amino acids. The germline CDR1 and CDR2 sequences are SQVTM and ANQGSEA. CDR3 sequence: CSVDTGGQGMSGYTF. For the CDR3, the DNA is TGCAGCGTTGATACCGGAGGACAGGGGATGAGTGGCTACACCTTC.